The T cell receptor (beta chain) under discussion was sequenced for a study of blood T cell repertoires in COVID-19. Looking at the study overall: Samples taken during acute and convalescent COVID-19 were collected in the United States, Italy and Spain. From T cells, B-cell-depleted T cells, or PBMCs came the material, which was cDNA or gDNA.

Per the authors' pipeline: Cell counts per sample came from amplifying reference gene primers. The table came from immunoSEQ multiplex PCR; TCRdb's copy has only in-frame clones and leaves some out. Clonal size and the V and J genes are those of that table, whereas D and trimming came from the DNA. The sample includes 240,000 or so clones, roughly four fifths of them seen just once. Sequencing was performed on peripheral blood. The TCR was taken from a woman older than 75 with acute or convalescent COVID-19.

CDR3 sequence (DNA): TGTGCCAGCACCCACTCAGGTGGGGGAGGGGTAGATGGCTACACCTTC. Translation: CASTHSGGGGVDGYTF. The chain joins TRBV5-4 to TRBJ1-2; D might be TRBD1 (5 bases). There are 16 residues in the CDR3. Germline V lookup: CDR1 SGHNT, CDR2 YYREEE (reference sequence). The germline V and J ends were trimmed by 6 bases and 6 bases, with 24 bases remaining between them.